This paragraph covers one T cell receptor (beta chain) sequence. This sample was included in a study of blood T cell repertoires in COVID-19. J gave up 1 base and V 5 bases, and 6 bases lay outside the gene matches. Per the germline V gene, CDR1 is LNHDA and CDR2 is SQIVND (reference sequence). This CDR3 contains 15 residues. This table comes from immunoSEQ multiplex PCR, and its TCRdb copy is limited to in-frame clones, with some not included. The sample has hundreds of thousands of clones, approximately 81% seen once. Sequencing was done on a sample of peripheral blood. This chain uses TRBV19 with TRBJ2-7; TRBD1 agrees at 9 bases. The source of this sequence is a man younger than 40 with active or convalescent COVID-19. The CDR3 DNA reads as TGTGCCAGTAGTCAGACAGGGGGTTCTTCCTACGAGCAGTACTTC. It translates to CASSQTGGSSYEQYF.